The clone carrying this T cell receptor (beta chain) came up once. What it recognizes is unknown. The length of the CDR3 is 11 residues. Germline CDR1 and CDR2: MDHEN and SYDVKM. V was shortened by 9 bases and J by 11 bases, with 16 bases between the two germline ends. Method: immunoSEQ multiplex PCR; TCRdb's copy keeps in-frame clones and lacks some. The data hold approximately 94,000 clones, with more than 75% observed a single time. These data are taken from a study of T cell responses to AZD1222 COVID-19 vaccine. Whole-study results and caveats: After the peak T cell response, and only then, were repertoires sampled.

The input for sequencing was peripheral blood, taken on day 0 of AZD1222 vaccination. The V gene is TRBV28, the J gene TRBJ1-1, with D hard to call. This sequence was found in an adult in good health. The chain's CDR3 is CASFSVLEAFF. Here the CDR3 DNA reads TGTGCCAGTTTCTCGGTCTTAGAGGCTTTCTTT.